The 17 T cell receptor beta chains below all came from one sample that was sequenced in a study of T and B cells in COVID-19 patients. TRB rearrangements were amplified by multiplex PCR with BIOMED2 TRB-A/B primers. TCRdb reprocessed the multiplex PCR reads via MiXCR and lists one record per CDR3 protein. The sample comprises about 3,300 distinct CDR3 sequences, roughly 27% of which are singletons, and roughly 64% rests with the top ten. Blood genomic DNA input for TRB amplification was 250-500 ng. Sequenced: blood. These receptors originate from a human donor with active COVID-19. The donor label of this sample is uncertain.

V and J are TRBV7-2 and TRBJ2-2; tentatively, D is TRBD1 or TRBD2 (6 bases each). V gave up 5 bases and J gave up 6 bases, with 13 bases separating them. This CDR3 is 14 amino acids long. Germline values: CDR1 SGHTA, CDR2 FQGNSA. The CDR3: CASSPVGGPGELFF. CDR3 nucleotides: TGTGCCAGCAGCCCAGTGGGGGGCCCCGGGGAGCTGTTTTTT.

The V gene is TRBV6-5, the J gene TRBJ2-1, with D maybe TRBD2 (6 bases). Germline V gene sequence: CDR1 MNHEY, CDR2 SVGAGI. V was trimmed by 4 bases and J by 4 bases, leaving 8 bases between them. The CDR3 spans 13 residues. CDR3 coding DNA: TGTGCCAGCAGTTCCGGGACTTACAATGAGCAGTTCTTC. Its translation is CASSSGTYNEQFF.

This chain connects TRBV7-2 to TRBJ2-6; 8 nucleotides match TRBD1. The CDR3 is made up of 17 amino acids. Germline loops: CDR1 SGHTA, CDR2 FQGNSA. Germline trimming cut 5 bases from V and 2 bases from J; bases unmatched to any gene: 8. The CDR3 region is CASSPQQGVTGANVLTF. The CDR3 DNA reads TGTGCCAGCAGCCCCCAACAGGGGGTTACTGGGGCCAACGTCCTGACTTTC.

The chain links TRBV6-5 to TRBJ1-4, with 7 nucleotides matching TRBD1. The CDR3 is 18 residues long. The germline gives CDR1 MNHEY, CDR2 SVGAGI. The V segment lost 6 bases and the J segment 0 bases; nucleotides outside the gene matches: 13. The CDR3 loop reads CASRRGDRAGATNEKLFF. For the CDR3, the DNA is TGTGCCAGCAGGAGAGGGGACAGAGCTGGGGCAACTAATGAAAAACTGTTTTTT.

By share, this clonotype counts as medium-sized. This rearrangement joins TRBV4-1 to TRBJ1-2; a weak D match, TRBD1 (5 bases). With 0 bases removed from V and 4 bases from J, the gap between germline ends came to 24 bases. The germline V gene encodes CDR1 MGHRA and CDR2 YSYEKL. The CDR3 totals 19 residues. CDR3 sequence reads: CASSQDRGSLGRATYGYTF. DNA for the CDR3: TGCGCCAGCAGCCAAGATCGGGGGAGTCTAGGCAGGGCTACCTATGGCTACACCTTC.

This clonotype was counted between two and nine times. V and J are TRBV20-1 and TRBJ2-1; D remains unclear. With 1 base removed from V and 7 bases from J, the gap between germline ends came to 5 bases. Germline lookup yields CDR1 DFQATT and CDR2 SNEGSKA (reference sequence). CDR3 length equals 11 residues. CDR3 DNA: TGCAGTGCTAGAGGGCCGAATGAGCAGTTCTTC. It is translated as CSARGPNEQFF.

This clonotype is labeled medium-sized. This chain links TRBV12-3 or TRBV12-4 with TRBJ2-1; 7 nucleotides line up with TRBD2. Trimming removed 3 bases from V and 10 bases from J; junction bases left unmatched: 3. There are 12 residues in the CDR3. The CDR3 DNA reads as TGTGCCAGCAGTTTGCTCGGGAGGGAGCAGTTCTTC. Protein product: CASSLLGREQFF.

V gene TRBV6-5 combines with J gene TRBJ2-2; 7 nucleotides match TRBD2. This CDR3 is 20 amino acids long. Per the germline V gene, CDR1 is MNHEY and CDR2 is SVGAGI. With V trimmed by 6 bases and J by 8 bases, 27 bases remained unmatched. The CDR3 nucleotides read TGTGCCAGCAGCACTGTGCCCGGGACTATATACGCTGCGGACGCGGGGGAGCTGTTTTTT. This encodes CASSTVPGTIYAADAGELFF.

J is TRBJ2-5 and V is TRBV11-2, with D tentatively TRBD1 (7 bases). V lost 5 bases and J lost 4, with 20 bases in between. CDR3 length: 16 amino acids. Germline lookup yields CDR1 SGHAT and CDR2 FQNNGV. The CDR3 sequence: CASSPGGSRVGETQYF. In nucleotides, the CDR3 is TGTGCCAGCAGCCCAGGGGGGTCCAGGGTCGGAGAGACCCAGTACTTC.

The CDR3, as DNA: TGTGCCTTCCACGACAGGGTGGATGATGGCTACACCTTC. Translated: CAFHDRVDDGYTF. J is TRBJ1-2 and V is TRBV6-4; the match to TRBD1 covers 7 bases. The CDR3 consists of 13 residues. V lost 11 bases to trimming and J lost 6 bases; unmatched junction nucleotides: 12. Germline CDR1 MRHNA, CDR2 SNTAGT.

This clonotype is judged medium-sized. This rearrangement joins TRBV12-3 or TRBV12-4 to TRBJ1-5, with 9 positions matching TRBD1. Germline trimming cut 7 bases from V and 6 bases from J; bases unmatched to any gene: 10. The CDR3 runs to 15 residues. The CDR3 region is CASTQGQGEGQPQHF. The DNA for the CDR3 is TGTGCCAGCACCCAGGGACAGGGTGAAGGTCAGCCCCAGCATTTT.

This sequence joins TRBV24-1 and TRBJ1-2; D is unclear. Per germline, CDR1 KGHDR and CDR2 SFDVKD. The length of the CDR3 is 12 residues. The V end was cut by 4 bases, the J end by 8 bases, with 10 bases between. In DNA form, the CDR3 reads TGTGCCACCAGTGACCCCGGTAGAGGCTACACCTTC. It is translated as CATSDPGRGYTF.

By sample share, this clonotype is medium-sized. This sequence joins TRBV15 and TRBJ2-1; D gene uncertain. V was cut by 0 bases and J by 4 bases, with 4 bases left in between. The CDR3 covers 13 residues. Germline V gene data show CDR1 as LNHNV and CDR2 as YYDKDF (reference sequence). CDR3 nucleotide sequence: TGTGCCACCAGCAGAGACAGGTACAATGAGCAGTTCTTC. Translated, it gives CATSRDRYNEQFF.

Only a few counts were recorded for this clonotype. V and J are TRBV12-3 or TRBV12-4 and TRBJ1-1; TRBD1 aligns across 7 bases. The CDR3 totals 16 residues. With 6 bases clipped from V and 1 base from J, the junction kept 11 bases outside the gene matches. CDR3: CASRPTGKGWNTEAFF. The CDR3, as DNA: TGTGCCAGCAGGCCGACAGGGAAAGGATGGAACACTGAAGCTTTCTTT.

This clonotype counts as medium-sized. The chain is built from TRBV29-1 and TRBJ2-3; a weak D match, TRBD1 (6 bases). The CDR3 consists of 15 residues. V dropped 1 base and J dropped 2 bases, with 13 bases sitting between them. Germline assignment: CDR1 SQVTM and CDR2 ANQGSEA. CDR3 amino acids: CSVEGRGRTTDTQYF. CDR3 nucleotides: TGCAGCGTTGAAGGCAGGGGCCGTACCACAGATACGCAGTATTTT.

This clonotype is deemed medium-sized. This chain uses TRBV27 with TRBJ2-2, with D perhaps matching TRBD1 or TRBD2 (7 bases each). CDR3 length equals 15 residues. V lost 8 bases and J lost 5, with 18 bases in between. CDR1 and CDR2 (germline): MNHEY, SMNVEV (reference sequence). The CDR3 loop reads CASLKGRGGTGELFF. The CDR3 region has the DNA TGTGCCAGCCTGAAGGGCAGGGGGGGAACCGGGGAGCTGTTTTTT.

This clonotype is labeled medium-sized. The V call is TRBV19, the J call TRBJ2-5, with TRBD1 identical over 12 bases. Germline CDR1 and CDR2: LNHDA and SQIVND (reference sequence). There are 16 residues in the CDR3. With V trimmed by 4 bases and J by 6 bases, 9 bases remained unmatched. Here the CDR3 reads CASSTSGTGGSKTQYF. In nucleotides, the CDR3 is TGTGCCAGTAGTACGTCCGGGACAGGGGGCTCAAAGACCCAGTACTTC.